The 28 T cell receptor beta chains given below trace back to one sample, sequenced in a study of T-cell reconstitution after alpha-beta-depleted transplantation in children. TCRbeta library construction was performed incorporating unique molecular identifiers. A single record per CDR3 protein comes from TCRdb applying MiXCR to the PCR reads. The sample contains 360,000 or so distinct CDR3 sequences, just over 20% of which appear only once. Sample: PBMCs from the stem cell graft donor, taken from the stem cell graft. These receptors came from a human donor who donated a stem cell graft to a child with acute myeloid leukemia.

This clonotype appeared many times. The rearrangement links TRBV2 to TRBJ2-7; D is ambiguous. Trimming removed 6 bases from V and 3 bases from J, with 12 bases in between. Germline CDR1 and CDR2: SNHLY and FYNNEI. The CDR3 spans 13 residues. The chain's CDR3 is CASRRRQNYEQYF. The CDR3 nucleotides read TGTGCCAGCAGACGACGACAAAACTACGAGCAGTACTTC. The full variable domain, completed using reference TRBV2 and TRBJ2-7, is EPEVTQTPSHQVTQMGQEVILRCVPISNHLYFYWYRQILGQKVEFLVSFYNNEISEKSEIFDDQFSVERPDGSNFTLKIRSTKLEDSAMYFCASRRRQNYEQYFGPGTRLTVT.

The chain links TRBV6-1 to TRBJ2-2, with D unclear. Germline V gene lookup returns CDR1 MNHNS and CDR2 SASEGT. The CDR3 covers 13 residues. Trimming stripped 6 bases from V and 1 base from J, with 6 bases between. The CDR3 DNA sequence: TGTGCCAGCAGGTCAAAGAACACCGGGGAGCTGTTTTTT. It is translated as CASRSKNTGELFF.

J is TRBJ2-7 and V is TRBV27; TRBD1 matches at 9 bases. V gave up 0 bases and J gave up 2 bases; unmatched junction bases: 5. Germline values: CDR1 MNHEY, CDR2 SMNVEV (reference sequence). The CDR3 consists of 16 residues. In DNA form, the CDR3 reads TGTGCCAGCAGTTTATCTGGGACAGGGACAACCTACGAGCAGTACTTC. Translation: CASSLSGTGTTYEQYF.

This clonotype appeared a few times. The chain links TRBV12-3 or TRBV12-4 to TRBJ2-3, with D unresolved. This CDR3 has 13 amino acids. V lost 4 bases, J lost 3 bases, and 8 bases lay in between. CDR3 DNA: TGTGCCAGCAGTTCTTCTGCAACAGATACGCAGTATTTT. Residues: CASSSSATDTQYF.

This clonotype was detected many times. The gene calls are TRBV10-3 and TRBJ1-3; D ambiguous. V lost 2 bases to trimming and J lost 3 bases, with 11 bases between them. Per germline, CDR1 ENHRY and CDR2 SYGVKD. The CDR3 spans 15 residues. CDR3 bases: TGTGCCATCAGTGAGGGTACGGCTGATGGAAACACCATATATTTT. Residues: CAISEGTADGNTIYF.

As to this clonotype: A much larger clone lies a single base off, so this may be a read error. The V gene is TRBV6-1, the J gene TRBJ1-5, with TRBD1 as a possible D gene (6 bases). The CDR3 length is 13 residues. Germline-derived CDR1 and CDR2 are MNHNS and SASEGT. Here the CDR3 reads CVSSPRGDQPQHF. The CDR3 coding sequence is TGTGTCAGCAGTCCCAGGGGAGATCAGCCCCAGCATTTT.

The J gene is TRBJ1-1, the V gene TRBV6-5; D is unclear. V gave up 4 bases and J gave up 4 bases, with 16 bases separating them. CDR3 length: 15 residues. Germline values: CDR1 MNHEY, CDR2 SVGAGI. CDR3 nucleotide sequence: TGTGCCAGCAGTTCCTCAAACGGGGAGAGCACTGAAGCTTTCTTT. It translates to CASSSSNGESTEAFF.

This clonotype was recorded a few times. The V and J genes are TRBV2 and TRBJ1-1; D ambiguous. Trimming pared 0 bases from V and 2 bases from J, leaving 10 bases between. Germline CDR1 reads SNHLY; CDR2 reads FYNNEI. This CDR3 region has 15 residues. CDR3 DNA sequence: TGTGCCAGCAGTGAAGCAGGCACGGTAAACACTGAAGCTTTCTTT. Translated: CASSEAGTVNTEAFF.

This clonotype was observed many times. The J gene is TRBJ2-2, the V gene TRBV20-1; no clear D. Germline V gene sequence: CDR1 DFQATT, CDR2 SNEGSKA (reference sequence). The CDR3 covers 15 residues. V was clipped by 0 bases and J by 0 bases, with 8 bases between them. The CDR3 reads CSARERTSNTGELFF. The CDR3 nucleotides are TGCAGTGCTAGAGAGAGGACCTCGAACACCGGGGAGCTGTTTTTT.

The chain has TRBV6-5 and TRBJ2-2; 14 bases match TRBD2. V shed 5 bases, J shed 4 bases, and the junction held 9 bases outside the gene matches. The CDR3 is made up of 18 amino acids. Per germline, CDR1 MNHEY and CDR2 SVGAGI. For the CDR3, the DNA is TGTGCCAGCAGTCAGACTAGCGGGAGGGCCGTCGGCACCGGGGAGCTGTTTTTT. It specifies CASSQTSGRAVGTGELFF.

The chain joins TRBV7-9 to TRBJ2-5, with TRBD1 identical over 7 bases. The CDR3 has 16 amino acids. The V segment lost 1 base and the J segment 1 base; nucleotides outside the gene matches: 6. CDR1 is SEHNR, CDR2 FQNEAQ, per germline (reference sequence). The CDR3 spells CASSLVPRGPQETQYF. CDR3 nucleotide sequence: TGTGCCAGCAGCTTAGTCCCAAGGGGGCCCCAAGAGACCCAGTACTTC.

This clonotype was found a few times. The chain has TRBV7-9 and TRBJ2-2; 12 nucleotides line up with TRBD2. The CDR3 extends over 16 amino acids. Losses at the gene ends were 5 bases for V and 8 bases for J; bases not matched to a gene: 9. CDR1 is SEHNR and CDR2 is FQNEAQ in the germline V gene (reference sequence). The CDR3 region is CASSTSSGRATGELFF. The CDR3 nucleotides are TGTGCCAGCAGCACCTCTAGCGGGAGGGCCACGGGGGAGCTGTTTTTT.

This clonotype was counted a few times. V usage is TRBV25-1 and J usage is TRBJ2-1; 9 nucleotides line up with TRBD2. This CDR3 has 13 amino acids. Unmatched junction bases numbered 4, after V lost 1 base and J lost 12 bases. Germline CDR1 MGHDK, CDR2 SYGVNS. Written as DNA, the CDR3 is TGTGCCAGCAGTGAATCCGGCGGGAGGGCGCAGTTCTTC. Translating gives CASSESGGRAQFF.

This clonotype has more than one count but fewer than ten. The rearrangement links TRBV27 to TRBJ2-7; a possible D gene is TRBD2 (6 bases). CDR3 length: 15 residues. Trimming took 4 bases from V and 7 from J, leaving 20 bases between them. The germline gives CDR1 MNHEY, CDR2 SMNVEV (reference sequence). CDR3 coding DNA: TGTGCCAGCAGTTCTCGTGGAGGGCGGTTCGGGGAGCAGTACTTC. Its translation: CASSSRGGRFGEQYF.

The chain is built from TRBV11-2 and TRBJ2-4; 9 positions match TRBD1. The V gene end was trimmed by 5 bases and the J gene end by 0 bases; junction bases not matched to a gene: 11. Germline CDR1 is SGHAT and CDR2 is FQNNGV. The CDR3 totals 18 residues. The CDR3 nucleotides read TGTGCCAGCAGCCCGCCGGGACAGGGAGTCTTAGCCAAAAACATTCAGTACTTC. It yields the protein CASSPPGQGVLAKNIQYF.

Only a few counts were recorded for this clonotype. The gene calls are TRBV20-1 and TRBJ1-1; unclear D gene. This CDR3 comprises 11 residues. Germline-derived CDR1 and CDR2 are DFQATT and SNEGSKA (reference sequence). Trimming removed 0 bases from V and 6 bases from J, with 5 bases in between. In nucleotides, the CDR3 is TGCAGTGCTAGAGAGAAGGCTGAAGCTTTCTTT. Amino acids: CSAREKAEAFF.

This rearrangement joins TRBV6-1 to TRBJ2-2; TRBD1 agrees at 9 bases. The trim removed 6 bases at V and 4 bases at J, leaving 12 bases unmatched. Germline V CDR1 and CDR2: MNHNS, SASEGT. The CDR3 has 17 residues. CDR3 DNA sequence: TGTGCCAGCAGGAGGGGGGGGACAGGGCCTGGCACCGGGGAGCTGTTTTTT. Its translation: CASRRGGTGPGTGELFF.

J is TRBJ2-6 and V is TRBV21-1; the table gives TRBD2 as D, unverified against the DNA. TRBV21-1 is a known pseudogene. This CDR3 has 20 residues. CDR3 sequence (DNA): TGTGCCAGCAGCACCCGTAGTCCGTCGGGAACGGGGACCGGGGCCAACGTCCTGACTTTC. Its protein is CASSTRSPSGTGTGANVLTF.

This chain joins TRBV12-3 or TRBV12-4 and TRBJ1-3, with D possibly being TRBD1 (5 bases). Trimming shortened V by 3 bases and J by 3 bases, and 9 bases separated the two germline ends. The CDR3 runs 14 residues. CDR3 loop: CASSFSGLGNTIYF. For the CDR3, the DNA is TGTGCCAGCAGTTTTTCAGGGCTTGGAAACACCATATATTTT.

This clonotype was seen many times. This chain links TRBV24-1 with TRBJ2-1; maybe TRBD2 (5 bases). Germline lookup yields CDR1 KGHDR and CDR2 SFDVKD. Trimming took off 5 bases at V and 3 bases at J, with 16 bases between the two ends. The CDR3 length is 16 residues. DNA for the CDR3: TGTGCCACCAGTGTTGCGAGAGGGCCTTTCTACAATGAGCAGTTCTTC. Protein: CATSVARGPFYNEQFF.

This sequence joins TRBV6-1 and TRBJ1-2; D is undetermined. Trimming pared 6 bases from V and 7 bases from J, leaving 21 bases between. The CDR3 has 15 residues. Germline CDR1 and CDR2: MNHNS and SASEGT. The CDR3 sequence is CASSQTPQSLGGYTF. The DNA for the CDR3 is TGTGCCAGCAGCCAAACCCCACAGTCTTTGGGTGGCTACACCTTC.

This clonotype was observed a handful of times. The genes are TRBV24-1 and TRBJ2-1, with D perhaps matching TRBD2 (5 bases). V gave up 5 bases and J gave up 0 bases, with 10 bases separating them. This CDR3 has 15 amino acids. Germline assignment: CDR1 KGHDR and CDR2 SFDVKD. DNA for the CDR3: TGTGCCACCAGTGGGGGAGAATACTCCTACAATGAGCAGTTCTTC. Amino acid sequence: CATSGGEYSYNEQFF.

This rearrangement joins TRBV7-9 to TRBJ2-1; TRBD2 matches 8 bases. The germline CDR1 and CDR2 sequences are SEHNR and FQNEAQ (reference sequence). The V gene end was trimmed by 5 bases and the J gene end by 9 bases; junction bases not matched to a gene: 15. The CDR3 runs to 16 residues. The CDR3 coding sequence is TGTGCCAGCAGCCGAGCCGGGACTAGAGACTTGGGTGAGCAGTTCTTC. It yields the protein CASSRAGTRDLGEQFF.

This clonotype has a single count. The genes are TRBV28 and TRBJ2-3; tentatively, D is TRBD1 (5 bases). CDR1 and CDR2 (germline): MDHEN, SYDVKM. This CDR3 region has 18 residues. The germline V and J ends were trimmed by 3 bases and 1 base, with 20 bases remaining between them. CDR3 region: CASSFSVRARTGTDTQYF. The CDR3 bases are TGTGCCAGCAGTTTCTCCGTCAGGGCTCGGACGGGCACAGATACGCAGTATTTT. Full variable domain (remainder filled in from reference TRBV28 and TRBJ2-3): DVKVTQSSRYLVKRTGEKVFLECVQDMDHENMFWYRQDPGLGLRLIYFSYDVKMKEKGDIPEGYSVSREKKERFSLILESASTNQTSMYLCASSFSVRARTGTDTQYFGPGTRLTVL.

About this clonotype: One junction end does not reproduce the germline sequence, and a read error may be involved. The chain recombines TRBV20-1 with TRBJ2-1; TRBD2 agrees at 13 bases. CDR1 is DFQATT, CDR2 SNEGSKA, per germline (reference sequence). CDR3 length: 17 amino acids. The CDR3 bases are TGCTGTGCTGCGAGGACTAGCGGGGGAAGCTCCTACAATGAGCAGTTCTTC. Translating gives CCAARTSGGSSYNEQFF.

Only a few counts were recorded for this clonotype. The chain combines TRBV5-5 with TRBJ2-1, with D uncertain. Germline V lookup: CDR1 SGHKS, CDR2 YYEKEE (reference sequence). CDR3 length: 18 amino acids. The germline V and J ends were trimmed by 6 bases and 0 bases, with 22 bases remaining between them. DNA of the CDR3: TGTGCCAGCACCTCGTTGAGAGGCTACCAAAGCTCCTACAATGAGCAGTTCTTC. It translates to CASTSLRGYQSSYNEQFF.

This clonotype was seen a handful of times. The rearrangement uses TRBV20-1 and TRBJ2-2; 7 nucleotides line up with TRBD2. The CDR3 covers 14 residues. Germline V gene sequence: CDR1 DFQATT, CDR2 SNEGSKA (reference sequence). V gave up 6 bases and J gave up 5 bases; unmatched junction bases: 9. The CDR3 protein is CSAQGGPGTGELFF. The CDR3 DNA reads as TGCAGTGCCCAGGGAGGGCCTGGGACCGGGGAGCTGTTTTTT.

This clonotype was observed a handful of times. V and J are TRBV7-2 and TRBJ2-2; D is ambiguous. There are 14 residues in the CDR3. Germline V gene sequence: CDR1 SGHTA, CDR2 FQGNSA. The ends were cut back, 1 base at V and 7 bases at J, with 10 bases in the middle. Here the CDR3 reads CASSLDWLIGELFF. CDR3 nucleotides: TGTGCCAGCAGCTTAGATTGGCTAATCGGGGAGCTGTTTTTT.